A single TCR beta chain is shown here with its context. Antigen specificity is unknown. The CDR3 loop spans 13 amino acids. Germline V gene lookup returns CDR1 MNHEY and CDR2 SVGAGI. Trimming stripped 6 bases from V and 2 bases from J, with 11 bases between. This specimen belongs to a study of T cell responses to AZD1222 COVID-19 vaccine. General study results and limits: There were mostly white British donors and more females than males, and clonal diversity was possibly underestimated. AZD1222 recipients seropositive at baseline numbered only five or six. In all cases, repertoires were sampled only after the peak T cell response.

Data came from immunoSEQ multiplex PCR; TCRdb stores just in-frame clones and leaves some out. In the table there are approximately 150,000 clones, less than 95% of which are singletons. The TCR originated in an adult in good health. The material sequenced was peripheral blood, taken on day 0 of AZD1222 vaccination. The chain links TRBV6-5 to TRBJ2-7; D is possibly TRBD1 or TRBD2 (5 bases each). The CDR3 nucleotides read TGTGCCAGCAGGCCGGGGCCGCCCTACGAGCAGTACGTC. Residues: CASRPGPPYEQYV.